The rows below give T cell receptor beta chains drawn from one sample of a study of cytomegalovirus exposure and HLA in healthy donors. The repertoire was sequenced with immunoSEQ multiplex PCR; TCRdb's copy has only in-frame clones and lacks some. Among some 130,000 clones, about 73% were seen once, and the ten largest hold approximately 3.5%. The sample taken for sequencing was PBMCs. These receptors originate from a woman aged 30 to 39 in good health and CMV-seropositive. The CDR3 runs from the conserved cysteine through the conserved F or W. The order of the fields is V gene, clone size, J gene, D gene, CDR3 protein, CDR3 DNA. D genes are given only for firm matches. A row's size may be missing; if present it is once, few, many or a size class.

TRBV15	NA	TRBJ2-2	TRBD2	CATSRAGRGAGGELFF	TGTGCCACCAGCAGAGCGGGGCGGGGGGCTGGCGGGGAGCTGTTTTTT
TRBV18	NA	TRBJ1-2	NA	CASSPGHRDGYTF	TGTGCCAGCTCACCAGGGCACAGGGATGGCTACACCTTC
TRBV19	NA	TRBJ1-5	TRBD1	CASSKPYRGSNQPQHF	TGTGCCAGTAGCAAACCCTACAGGGGGAGCAATCAGCCCCAGCATTTT
TRBV19	NA	TRBJ2-1	TRBD1	CASKLGTGLYNEQFF	TGTGCCAGTAAATTGGGGACAGGGTTGTACAATGAGCAGTTCTTC
TRBV7-2	NA	TRBJ2-3	NA	CASSLASSTDTQYF	TGTGCCAGCAGCTTAGCGTCTAGCACAGATACGCAGTATTTT
TRBV7-2	few	TRBJ2-5	TRBD2	CASSTTSGGRGWETQYF	TGTGCCAGCAGCACCACTAGCGGGGGGAGGGGGTGGGAGACCCAGTACTTC
TRBV9	NA	TRBJ1-2	TRBD1	CASSVDPGQGAIGTF	TGTGCCAGCAGCGTAGACCCGGGACAGGGGGCGATTGGCACCTTC
TRBV7-3	NA	TRBJ1-2	NA	CASSPGGGKYGYTF	TGTGCCAGCAGCCCCGGTGGAGGGAAATATGGCTACACCTTC
TRBV5-1	NA	TRBJ2-5	TRBD2	CASSSGTSGGQETQYF	TGCGCCAGCAGCTCCGGGACTAGCGGGGGCCAAGAGACCCAGTACTTC
TRBV28	few	TRBJ2-2	NA	CASAGSRGTGELFF	TGTGCCAGCGCCGGTTCCCGAGGAACCGGGGAGCTGTTTTTT
TRBV2	NA	TRBJ2-1	TRBD2	CASSDIQRGPSEQFF	TGTGCCAGCAGTGACATCCAGCGGGGGCCCAGCGAGCAGTTCTTC
TRBV6-5	once	TRBJ2-2	NA	CASRRQIGAGELFF	TGTGCCAGCAGGCGACAGATAGGGGCCGGGGAGCTGTTTTTT
TRBV30	NA	TRBJ1-6	TRBD1	CAWSGGTVLNSPLHF	TGTGCCTGGAGCGGCGGGACAGTTCTGAATTCACCCCTCCACTTT
TRBV12-5	few	TRBJ2-2	TRBD2	CASGGSGTTPAGELFF	TGTGCTAGTGGTGGCTCCGGGACTACTCCCGCCGGGGAGCTGTTTTTT
TRBV7-9	NA	TRBJ2-3	NA	CSSSLGRSGLSTDTQYF	TGTTCCAGCAGCTTGGGGAGGAGCGGCCTTAGCACAGATACGCAGTATTTT
TRBV7-9	NA	TRBJ2-2	TRBD1	CSSSFLYGTVTGELFF	TGTTCCAGCAGCTTCCTATACGGGACAGTAACCGGGGAGCTGTTTTTT
TRBV9	NA	TRBJ1-1	NA	CASSPARVGTEAFF	TGTGCCAGCAGCCCAGCCAGGGTCGGGACTGAAGCTTTCTTT
TRBV28	once	TRBJ2-3	TRBD1	CASGTGGKGTDTQYF	TGTGCCAGCGGGACAGGGGGTAAAGGAACAGATACGCAGTATTTT
TRBV7-3	NA	TRBJ2-5	NA	CASSLLPGPVETQYF	TGTGCCAGCAGCTTACTTCCAGGCCCCGTGGAGACCCAGTACTTC
TRBV19	few	TRBJ2-5	NA	CASSIDRGGETQYF	TGTGCCAGTAGTATAGATAGAGGTGGAGAGACCCAGTACTTC
TRBV4-3	once	TRBJ1-3	NA	CASSQAGSGGNTIYF	TGCGCCAGCAGCCAAGCAGGGAGCGGGGGAAACACCATATATTTT
TRBV5-5	NA	TRBJ2-1	TRBD2	CASSRGGGDSYNEQFF	TGTGCCAGCAGCCGAGGCGGGGGGGACTCCTACAATGAGCAGTTCTTC
TRBV2	NA	TRBJ2-3	TRBD2	CASSLLGGGVTDTQYF	TGTGCCAGCAGTCTGTTGGGTGGGGGGGTGACAGATACGCAGTATTTT
TRBV30	NA	TRBJ1-6	TRBD1	CAWSLTGQGFNSPLHF	TGTGCCTGGAGTCTGACTGGACAGGGATTTAATTCACCCCTCCACTTT
TRBV5-1	NA	TRBJ2-2	TRBD2	CASSLELAGGPNTGELFF	TGCGCCAGCAGCTTGGAACTAGCGGGGGGCCCGAACACCGGGGAGCTGTTTTTT
TRBV6-1	NA	TRBJ2-5	NA	CAGIRRSPTVETQYF	TGTGCCGGGATCAGGAGGAGCCCCACTGTGGAGACCCAGTACTTC
TRBV5-1	NA	TRBJ2-7	NA	CASSLTVYEQYF	TGCGCCAGCAGCCTAACCGTTTACGAGCAGTACTTC
TRBV7-6	NA	TRBJ2-7	NA	CASSLDPAYEQYF	TGTGCCAGCAGCTTAGATCCAGCCTACGAGCAGTACTTC
TRBV4-3	NA	TRBJ2-5	NA	CASSQESVTGEQYF	TGCGCCAGCAGCCAAGAGAGTGTCACGGGAGAGCAGTACTTC
TRBV18	NA	TRBJ2-1	NA	CASSPISRAGGSIEQFF	TGTGCCAGCTCACCAATATCCCGAGCGGGTGGAAGCATTGAGCAGTTCTTC
TRBV7-2	once	TRBJ2-7	TRBD2	CASSPSSGEYYEQYF	TGTGCCAGCAGCCCTTCTAGCGGGGAATACTACGAGCAGTACTTC
TRBV5-1	NA	TRBJ2-3	TRBD2	CASSPTSGVLDTQYF	TGCGCCAGCAGCCCGACTAGCGGGGTTTTGGATACGCAGTATTTT
TRBV5-4	NA	TRBJ2-6	NA	CASSLGQLSGANVLTF	TGTGCCAGCAGCTTGGGACAACTCTCTGGGGCCAACGTCCTGACTTTC
TRBV11-3	NA	TRBJ2-5	TRBD2	CASSLGTSGETQYF	TGTGCCAGCAGCCTAGGGACTAGCGGGGAGACCCAGTACTTC
TRBV9	NA	TRBJ1-6	TRBD1	CASSAGQGVVPLHF	TGTGCCAGCAGCGCGGGACAGGGTGTGGTGCCCCTCCACTTT
TRBV19	NA	TRBJ1-1	TRBD1	CASSQKRQGRNTEAFF	TGTGCCAGTAGTCAGAAAAGACAGGGGAGAAACACTGAAGCTTTCTTT
TRBV4-3	few	TRBJ1-2	NA	CASSQQPGGTLRHLNYGYTF	TGCGCCAGCAGCCAACAACCTGGAGGGACGTTACGCCACCTTAACTATGGCTACACCTTC
TRBV19	NA	TRBJ2-7	NA	CASMSDSTYEQYF	TGTGCCAGTATGTCGGACAGCACCTACGAGCAGTACTTC
TRBV5-5	NA	TRBJ2-3	TRBD1	CASSAGTGGADTQYF	TGTGCCAGCAGTGCCGGGACAGGGGGCGCAGATACGCAGTATTTT